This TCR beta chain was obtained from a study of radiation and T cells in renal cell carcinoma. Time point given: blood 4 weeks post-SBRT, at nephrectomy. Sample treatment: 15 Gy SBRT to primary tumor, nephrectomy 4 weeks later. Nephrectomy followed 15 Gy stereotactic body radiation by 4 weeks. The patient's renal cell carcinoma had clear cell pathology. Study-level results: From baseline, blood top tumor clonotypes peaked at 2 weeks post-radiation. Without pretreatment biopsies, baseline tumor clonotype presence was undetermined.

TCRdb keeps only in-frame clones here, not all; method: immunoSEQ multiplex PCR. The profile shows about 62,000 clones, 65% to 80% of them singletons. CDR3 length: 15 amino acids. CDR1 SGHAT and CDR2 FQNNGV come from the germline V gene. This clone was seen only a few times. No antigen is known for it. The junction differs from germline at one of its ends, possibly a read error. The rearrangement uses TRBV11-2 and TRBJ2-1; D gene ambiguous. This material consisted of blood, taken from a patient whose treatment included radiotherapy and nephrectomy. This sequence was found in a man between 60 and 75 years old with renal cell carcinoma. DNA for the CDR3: TGTGCCAGCAGCTTTATTGGCGTCTCCTCCAATGAGCAGTTCTTC. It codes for CASSFIGVSSNEQFF.